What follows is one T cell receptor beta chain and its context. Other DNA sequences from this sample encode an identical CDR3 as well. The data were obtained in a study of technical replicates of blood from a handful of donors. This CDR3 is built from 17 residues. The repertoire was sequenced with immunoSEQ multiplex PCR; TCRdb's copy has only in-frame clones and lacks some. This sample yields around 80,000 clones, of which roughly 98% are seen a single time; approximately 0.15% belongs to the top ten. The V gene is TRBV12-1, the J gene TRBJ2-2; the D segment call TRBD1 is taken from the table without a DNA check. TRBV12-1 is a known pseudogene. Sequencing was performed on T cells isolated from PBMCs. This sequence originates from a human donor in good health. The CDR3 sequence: CASSSLKDRGDTGELFF. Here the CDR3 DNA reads TGTGCCAGCAGCTCCCTAAAGGACAGGGGTGACACCGGGGAGCTGTTTTTT.